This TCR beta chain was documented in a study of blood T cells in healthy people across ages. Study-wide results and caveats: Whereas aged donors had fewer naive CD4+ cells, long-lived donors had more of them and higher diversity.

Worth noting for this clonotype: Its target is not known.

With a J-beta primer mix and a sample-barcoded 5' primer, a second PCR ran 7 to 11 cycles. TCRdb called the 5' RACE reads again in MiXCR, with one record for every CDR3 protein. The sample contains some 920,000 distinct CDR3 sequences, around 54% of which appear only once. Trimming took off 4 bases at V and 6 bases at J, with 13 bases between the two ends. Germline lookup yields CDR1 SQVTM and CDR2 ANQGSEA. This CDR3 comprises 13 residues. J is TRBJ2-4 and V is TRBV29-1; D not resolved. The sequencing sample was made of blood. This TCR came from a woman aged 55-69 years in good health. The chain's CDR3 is CSVGGGLGNIQYF. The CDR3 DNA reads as TGCAGCGTTGGAGGTGGGCTTGGAAACATTCAGTACTTC.